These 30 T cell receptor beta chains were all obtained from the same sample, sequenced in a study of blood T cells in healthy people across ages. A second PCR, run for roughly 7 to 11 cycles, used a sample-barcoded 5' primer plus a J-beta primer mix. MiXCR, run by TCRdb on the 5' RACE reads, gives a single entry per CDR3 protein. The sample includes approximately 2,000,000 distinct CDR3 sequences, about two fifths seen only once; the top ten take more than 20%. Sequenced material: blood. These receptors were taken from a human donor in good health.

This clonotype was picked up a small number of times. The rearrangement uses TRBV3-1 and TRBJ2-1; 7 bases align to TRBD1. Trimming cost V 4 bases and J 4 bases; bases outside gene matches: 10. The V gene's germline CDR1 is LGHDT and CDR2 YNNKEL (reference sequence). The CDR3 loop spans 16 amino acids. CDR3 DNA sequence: TGTGCCAGCAGCCTGGGAATTACGGGACAGTACAATGAGCAGTTCTTC. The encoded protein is CASSLGITGQYNEQFF.

The CDR3 spells CASSPGLAGSRDTQYF. In DNA, the CDR3 is TGCGCCAGCAGCCCTGGCCTAGCGGGGAGTCGGGATACGCAGTATTTT. The chain links TRBV5-1 to TRBJ2-3; TRBD2 agrees at 9 bases. Germline V gives CDR1 SGHRS, CDR2 YFSETQ. The CDR3 is 16 residues long. With 4 bases clipped from V and 6 bases from J, the junction kept 12 bases outside the gene matches.

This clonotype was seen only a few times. CDR3 coding DNA: TGCAGCGTTGACTCCGGTGGGGGAGAGACCCAGTACTTC. Translated: CSVDSGGGETQYF. The chain joins TRBV29-1 to TRBJ2-5; D tentatively fits TRBD1 or TRBD2 (5 bases each). CDR1 is SQVTM and CDR2 is ANQGSEA in the germline V gene. The length of the CDR3 is 13 residues. Trimming shortened V by 3 bases and J by 4 bases, and 12 bases separated the two germline ends.

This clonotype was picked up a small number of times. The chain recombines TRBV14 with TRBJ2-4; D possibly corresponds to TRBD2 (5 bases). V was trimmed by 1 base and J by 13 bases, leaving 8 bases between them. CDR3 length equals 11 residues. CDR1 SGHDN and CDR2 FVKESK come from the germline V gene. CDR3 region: CASSQGGWQYF. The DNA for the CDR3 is TGTGCCAGCAGCCAAGGAGGGTGGCAGTACTTC.

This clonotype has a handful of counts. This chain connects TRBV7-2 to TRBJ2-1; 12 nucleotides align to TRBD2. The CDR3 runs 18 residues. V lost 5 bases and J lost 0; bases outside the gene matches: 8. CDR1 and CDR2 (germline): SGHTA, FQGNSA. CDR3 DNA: TGTGCCAGCAGCCCACCGACTAGCGGGGGCCCCTCCTACAATGAGCAGTTCTTC. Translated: CASSPPTSGGPSYNEQFF.

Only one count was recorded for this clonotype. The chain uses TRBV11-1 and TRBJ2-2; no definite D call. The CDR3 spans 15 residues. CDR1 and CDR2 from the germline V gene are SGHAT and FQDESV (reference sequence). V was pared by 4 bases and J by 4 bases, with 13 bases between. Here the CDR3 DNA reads TGTGCCAGCAGCTCCTCGTCCAGGAGCACCGGGGAGCTGTTTTTT. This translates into CASSSSSRSTGELFF.

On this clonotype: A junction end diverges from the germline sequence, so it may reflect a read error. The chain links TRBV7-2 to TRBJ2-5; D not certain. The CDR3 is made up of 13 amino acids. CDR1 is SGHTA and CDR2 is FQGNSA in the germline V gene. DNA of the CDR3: TGTGCCAGCGGCTTAGGCCCACCGGAGACCCAGTACTTC. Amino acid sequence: CASGLGPPETQYF.

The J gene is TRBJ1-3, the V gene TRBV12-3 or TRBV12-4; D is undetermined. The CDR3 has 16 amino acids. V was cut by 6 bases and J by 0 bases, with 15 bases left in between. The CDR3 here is CASRGIRGSSGNTIYF. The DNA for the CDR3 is TGTGCCAGCAGAGGAATACGAGGGAGCTCTGGAAACACCATATATTTT.

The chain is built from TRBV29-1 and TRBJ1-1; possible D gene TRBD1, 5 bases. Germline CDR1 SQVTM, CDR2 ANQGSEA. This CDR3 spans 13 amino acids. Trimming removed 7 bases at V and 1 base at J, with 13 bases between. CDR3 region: CSAEGDGNTEAFF. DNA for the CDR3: TGCAGCGCCGAAGGGGACGGGAACACTGAAGCTTTCTTT.

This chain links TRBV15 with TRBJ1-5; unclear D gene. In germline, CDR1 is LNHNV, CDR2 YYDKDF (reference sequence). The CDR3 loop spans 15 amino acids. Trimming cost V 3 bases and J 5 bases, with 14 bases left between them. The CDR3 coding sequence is TGTGCCACCAGCAGCAAAAGGGTTTACGATCAGCCCCAGCATTTT. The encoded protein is CATSSKRVYDQPQHF. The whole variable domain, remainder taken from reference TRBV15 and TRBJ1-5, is DAMVIQNPRYQVTQFGKPVTLSCSQTLNHNVMYWYQQKSSQAPKLLFHYYDKDFNNEADTPDNFQSRRPNTSFCFLDIRSPGLGDTAMYLCATSSKRVYDQPQHFGDGTRLSIL.

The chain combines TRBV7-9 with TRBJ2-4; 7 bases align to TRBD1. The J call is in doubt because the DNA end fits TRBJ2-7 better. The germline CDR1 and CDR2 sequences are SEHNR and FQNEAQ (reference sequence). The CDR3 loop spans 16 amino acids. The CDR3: CASSPMTGRIPYEQYF. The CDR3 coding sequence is TGTGCCAGCAGCCCGATGACAGGGCGAATCCCCTACGAGCAGTACTTC.

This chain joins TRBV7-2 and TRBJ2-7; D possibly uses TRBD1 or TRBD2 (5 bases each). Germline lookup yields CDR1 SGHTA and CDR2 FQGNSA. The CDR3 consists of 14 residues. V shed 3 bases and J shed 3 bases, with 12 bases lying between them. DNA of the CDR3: TGTGCCAGCAGCTTGGGACCGATTAACTACGAGCAGTACTTC. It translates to CASSLGPINYEQYF. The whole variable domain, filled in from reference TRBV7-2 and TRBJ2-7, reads GAGVSQSPSNKVTEKGKDVELRCDPISGHTALYWYRQSLGQGLEFLIYFQGNSAPDKSGLPSDRFSAERTGGSVSTLTIQRTQQEDSAVYLCASSLGPINYEQYFGPGTRLTVT.

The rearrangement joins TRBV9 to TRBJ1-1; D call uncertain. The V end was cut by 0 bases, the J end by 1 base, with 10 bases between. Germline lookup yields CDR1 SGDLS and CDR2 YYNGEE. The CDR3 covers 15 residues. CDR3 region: CASSVEVTQNTEAFF. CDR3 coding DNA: TGTGCCAGCAGCGTAGAGGTCACACAGAACACTGAAGCTTTCTTT.

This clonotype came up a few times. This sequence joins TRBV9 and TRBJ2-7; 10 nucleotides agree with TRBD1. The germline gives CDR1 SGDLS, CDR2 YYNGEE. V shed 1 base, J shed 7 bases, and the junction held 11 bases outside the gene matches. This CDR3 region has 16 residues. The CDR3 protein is CASSVNPGQGLREQYF. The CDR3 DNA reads TGTGCCAGCAGCGTAAATCCGGGACAGGGGCTTAGAGAGCAGTACTTC. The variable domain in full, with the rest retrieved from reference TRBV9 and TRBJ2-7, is DSGVTQTPKHLITATGQRVTLRCSPRSGDLSVYWYQQSLDQGLQFLIQYYNGEERAKGNILERFSAQQFPDLHSELNLSSLELGDSALYFCASSVNPGQGLREQYFGPGTRLTVT.

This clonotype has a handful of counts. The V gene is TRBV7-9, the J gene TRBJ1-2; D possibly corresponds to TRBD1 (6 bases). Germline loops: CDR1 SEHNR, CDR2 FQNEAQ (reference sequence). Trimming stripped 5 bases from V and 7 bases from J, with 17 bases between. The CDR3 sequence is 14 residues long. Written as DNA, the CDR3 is TGTGCCAGCAGCGGGGGCCAGGGTCTCCTTGGCTACACCTTC. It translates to CASSGGQGLLGYTF.

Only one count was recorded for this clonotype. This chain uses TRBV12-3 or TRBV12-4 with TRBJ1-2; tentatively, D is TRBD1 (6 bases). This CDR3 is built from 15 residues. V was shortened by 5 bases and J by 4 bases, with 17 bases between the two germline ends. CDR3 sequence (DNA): TGTGCCAGCAGTCAACAGACAGGACCTCTCTATGGCTACACCTTC. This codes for CASSQQTGPLYGYTF.

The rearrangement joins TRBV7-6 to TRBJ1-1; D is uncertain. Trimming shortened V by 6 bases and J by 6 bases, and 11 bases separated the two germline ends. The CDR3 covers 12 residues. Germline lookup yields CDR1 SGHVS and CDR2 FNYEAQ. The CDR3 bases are TGTGCCAGCAGTTCTACCCTGTCTGAAGCTTTCTTT. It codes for CASSSTLSEAFF.

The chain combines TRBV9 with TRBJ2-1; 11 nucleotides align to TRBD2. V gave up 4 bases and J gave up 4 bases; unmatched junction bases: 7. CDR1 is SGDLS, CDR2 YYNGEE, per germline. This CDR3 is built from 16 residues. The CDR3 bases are TGTGCCAGCAGCCCCCTAGCGGGGGGAATTTACAATGAGCAGTTCTTC. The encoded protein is CASSPLAGGIYNEQFF.

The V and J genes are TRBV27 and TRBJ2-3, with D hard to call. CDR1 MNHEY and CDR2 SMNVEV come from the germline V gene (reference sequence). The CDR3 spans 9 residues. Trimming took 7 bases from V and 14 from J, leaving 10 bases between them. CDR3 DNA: TGTGCCAGCACCATCCTGCGGTATTTT. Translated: CASTILRYF.

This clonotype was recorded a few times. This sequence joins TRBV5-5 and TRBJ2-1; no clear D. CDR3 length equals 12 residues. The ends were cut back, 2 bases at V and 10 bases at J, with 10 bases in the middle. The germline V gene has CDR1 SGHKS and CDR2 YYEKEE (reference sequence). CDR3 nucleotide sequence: TGTGCCAGCAGCTTTGCGGCGCGGGAGCAGTTCTTC. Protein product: CASSFAAREQFF.

CDR3 coding DNA: TGTGCCAGCAGCAAAGGACAGGCTCCCCTCTACGAGCAGTACTTC. Its translation: CASSKGQAPLYEQYF. The chain has TRBV7-9 and TRBJ2-7, with 7 bases matching TRBD1. V was pared by 5 bases and J by 3 bases, with 10 bases of the junction left unmatched. The CDR3 spans 15 residues. In germline, CDR1 is SEHNR, CDR2 FQNEAQ (reference sequence).

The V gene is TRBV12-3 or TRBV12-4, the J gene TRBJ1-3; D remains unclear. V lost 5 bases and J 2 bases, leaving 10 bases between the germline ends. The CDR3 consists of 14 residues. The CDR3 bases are TGTGCCAGCAGTAACGCGGCCCCTGGAAACACCATATATTTT. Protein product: CASSNAAPGNTIYF.

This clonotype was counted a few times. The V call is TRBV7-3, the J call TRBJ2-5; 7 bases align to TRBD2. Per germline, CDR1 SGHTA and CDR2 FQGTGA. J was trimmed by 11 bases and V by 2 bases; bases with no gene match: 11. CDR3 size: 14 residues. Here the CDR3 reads CASSLSGTTREQYF. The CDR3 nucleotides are TGTGCCAGCAGCTTATCCGGGACTACGAGGGAGCAGTACTTC.

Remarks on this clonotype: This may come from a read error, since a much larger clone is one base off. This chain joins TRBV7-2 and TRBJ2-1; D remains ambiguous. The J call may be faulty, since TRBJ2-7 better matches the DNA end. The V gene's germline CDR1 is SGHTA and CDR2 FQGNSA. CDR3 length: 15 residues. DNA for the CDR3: TGTGCCAGCAGCCGAGGACGGACCTCCTACAATGAGCAGTACTTC. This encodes CASSRGRTSYNEQYF.

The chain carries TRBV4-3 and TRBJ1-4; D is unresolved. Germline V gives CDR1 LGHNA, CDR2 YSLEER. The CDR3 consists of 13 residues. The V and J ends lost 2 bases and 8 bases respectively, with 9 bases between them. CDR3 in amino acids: CASSQSVREKLFF. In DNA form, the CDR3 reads TGCGCCAGCAGCCAATCCGTCCGGGAAAAACTGTTTTTT.

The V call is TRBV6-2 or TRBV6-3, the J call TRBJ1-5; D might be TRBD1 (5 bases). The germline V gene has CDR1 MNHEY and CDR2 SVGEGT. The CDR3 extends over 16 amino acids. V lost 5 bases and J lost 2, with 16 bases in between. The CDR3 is CASSNLWQGGNQPQHF. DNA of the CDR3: TGTGCCAGCAGTAACCTGTGGCAGGGAGGCAATCAGCCCCAGCATTTT.

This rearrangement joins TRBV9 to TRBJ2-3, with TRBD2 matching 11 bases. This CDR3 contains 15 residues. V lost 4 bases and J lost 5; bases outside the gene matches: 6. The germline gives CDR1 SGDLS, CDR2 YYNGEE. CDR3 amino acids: CASSPLLAGVDTQYF. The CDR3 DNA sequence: TGTGCCAGCAGCCCTTTACTAGCGGGGGTAGATACGCAGTATTTT.

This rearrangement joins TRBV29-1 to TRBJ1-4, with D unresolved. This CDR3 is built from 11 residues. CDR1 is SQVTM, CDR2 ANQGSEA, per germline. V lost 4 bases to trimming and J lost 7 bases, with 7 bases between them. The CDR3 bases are TGCAGCGTTGTGTCGGGTGAAAAACTGTTTTTT. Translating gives CSVVSGEKLFF.

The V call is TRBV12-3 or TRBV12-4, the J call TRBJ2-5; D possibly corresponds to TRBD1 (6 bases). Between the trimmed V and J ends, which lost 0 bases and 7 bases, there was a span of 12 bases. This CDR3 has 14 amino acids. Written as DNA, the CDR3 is TGTGCCAGCAGTTTAGCGGTAGGGGGACGGACCCAGTACTTC. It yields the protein CASSLAVGGRTQYF.

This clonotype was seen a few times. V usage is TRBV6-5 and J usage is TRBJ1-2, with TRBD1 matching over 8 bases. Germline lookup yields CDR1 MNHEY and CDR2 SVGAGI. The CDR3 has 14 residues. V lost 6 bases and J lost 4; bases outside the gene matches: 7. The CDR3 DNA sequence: TGTGCCAGCAGGCGGACAGGGATTGCCTATGGCTACACCTTC. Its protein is CASRRTGIAYGYTF.